Listed below are T cell receptor beta chains from one sample, sequenced in a study of control samples from healthy donors and cancer patients. Assay: immunoSEQ multiplex PCR; the TCRdb copy retains only in-frame clones and omits some. This table holds about 180,000 clones, roughly 94% found once. Material for sequencing was blood. The origin of the receptors is a young woman in good health. Each CDR3 is given with its conserved first and last residue. Each record gives: V gene, clone size, D gene, J gene, CDR3 protein, CDR3 DNA. The D gene is left open where the match is weak. A clone size is listed for some rows: how often the clone was seen (once, few, many), or a class if it is expanded.

TRBV7-2	-	TRBD2	TRBJ2-5	CASSLVVAGGRQETQYF	TGTGCCAGCAGCTTAGTGGTAGCGGGGGGGCGGCAAGAGACCCAGTACTTC
TRBV24-1	-	-	TRBJ2-3	CATSDPLVTGLTQYF	TGTGCCACCAGTGATCCCCTGGTGACCGGGTTAACGCAGTATTTT
TRBV6-2/TRBV6-3	-	TRBD2	TRBJ2-6	CASSPQGLAGDSGANVLTF	TGTGCCAGCAGTCCGCAGGGACTAGCGGGGGACTCTGGGGCCAACGTCCTGACTTTC
TRBV10-2	-	-	TRBJ2-7	CASSLQNSYEQYF	TGCGCCAGCAGTCTACAGAATTCCTACGAGCAGTACTTC
TRBV4-2	-	-	TRBJ2-2	CASSQVQGGGELFF	TGTGCCAGCAGCCAAGTCCAGGGTGGCGGGGAGCTGTTTTTT
TRBV2	few	-	TRBJ1-1	CASSQEGHTYTEAFF	TGTGCCAGCAGTCAAGAAGGACACACATACACTGAAGCTTTCTTT
TRBV6-5	-	-	TRBJ1-1	CASSRLGRSYTEAFF	TGTGCCAGCAGCCGTCTGGGGAGGTCATACACTGAAGCTTTCTTT
TRBV4-1	-	TRBD1	TRBJ1-5	CASSQDSDTGGTSNQPQHF	TGCGCCAGCAGCCAAGATTCTGATACAGGGGGCACGAGCAATCAGCCCCAGCATTTT
TRBV5-8	-	-	TRBJ1-1	CASSFTAGGVTEAFF	TGTGCCAGCAGCTTCACGGCGGGGGGGGTCACTGAAGCTTTCTTT
TRBV7-9	-	-	TRBJ1-2	CASSLILRSHGYTF	TGTGCCAGCAGCTTAATTTTACGATCGCATGGCTACACCTTC
TRBV18	-	-	TRBJ2-5	CASSPGEQETQYF	TGTGCCAGCTCACCGGGCGAACAAGAGACCCAGTACTTC
TRBV19	-	TRBD1	TRBJ1-2	CASRRTGSYGYTF	TGTGCCAGTCGGCGGACAGGCAGCTATGGCTACACCTTC
TRBV9	-	TRBD2	TRBJ2-7	CASSVGGASTEQYF	TGTGCCAGCAGCGTGGGAGGGGCTAGCACCGAGCAGTACTTC
TRBV5-1	-	TRBD2	TRBJ2-1	CASSPPSGGAREQFF	TGCGCCAGCAGCCCGCCTAGCGGGGGGGCCCGGGAGCAGTTCTTC
TRBV6-6	-	-	TRBJ1-1	CASSRATEAFF	TGTGCCAGCAGCCGGGCGACTGAAGCTTTCTTT
TRBV3-1/TRBV3-2	-	TRBD2	TRBJ2-5	CASSLRAGGETQYF	TGTGCCAGCAGCCTCAGGGCCGGGGGGGAGACCCAGTACTTC
TRBV5-6	once	-	TRBJ2-7	CASSLVMVYEQYF	TGTGCCAGCAGCTTGGTCATGGTATACGAGCAGTACTTC
TRBV20-1	-	TRBD1	TRBJ1-5	CSASRTGLSNQPQHF	TGCAGTGCTAGTCGGACAGGGCTTAGCAATCAGCCCCAGCATTTT